These 21 T cell receptor beta chains came from one sample sequenced in a study of kidney transplant recipient with SARS-CoV-2 infection. In TCRdb, the reads were re-called with MiXCR into one record per CDR3 protein. The sample has 250,000 or so distinct CDR3 sequences; around 30% are singletons. The specimen was a blood sample, collected at baseline and on roughly day 110 from a kidney transplant recipient. The receptors shown here come from a male patient in his thirties who had COVID-19 and was a kidney transplant recipient. The graft donor may have given rise to some T cells.

In its sample, this clonotype was seen many times. This rearrangement joins TRBV11-3 to TRBJ2-3; TRBD2 matches at 7 bases. This CDR3 region has 16 residues. CDR1 and CDR2 (germline): SGHNT, YENEEA. The V and J ends lost 5 bases and 4 bases, in that order; junction bases with no gene match: 12. The CDR3 coding sequence is TGTGCCAGCAGCACGGGCCCGACTAGCAGCTCAGATACGCAGTATTTT. This translates into CASSTGPTSSSDTQYF. Based on the CDR3 plus reference TRBV11-3 and TRBJ2-3, the full variable domain is EAGVVQSPRYKIIEKKQPVAFWCNPISGHNTLYWYLQNLGQGPELLIRYENEEAVDDSQLPKDRFSAERLKGVDSTLKIQPAELGDSAVYLCASSTGPTSSSDTQYFGPGTRLTVL.

About this clonotype: A much larger clonotype is one base distant, so this may be a read error. This chain's CDR3 is CAGSAARTNRKTYGYTF. CDR3 nucleotides: TGTGCCGGTAGTGCAGCCAGGACAAATCGAAAGACCTATGGCTACACCTTC. The chain couples TRBV19 to TRBJ1-2; TRBD1 might be the D (5 bases). The CDR3 loop spans 17 amino acids. Germline assignment: CDR1 LNHDA and CDR2 SQIVND (reference sequence). Drawing the rest from reference TRBV19 and TRBJ1-2, the complete variable domain is DGGITQSPKYLFRKEGQNVTLSCEQNLNHDAMYWYRQDPGQGLRLIYYSQIVNDFQKGDIAEGYSVSREKKESFPLTVTSAQKNPTAFYLCAGSAARTNRKTYGYTFGSGTRLTVV.

The rearrangement links TRBV10-3 to TRBJ2-1; 7 bases are shared with TRBD2. This CDR3 has 14 residues. CDR1 and CDR2 (germline): ENHRY, SYGVKD. The junction had 5 bases not matched to a gene; V was cut back by 5 bases and J by 4 bases. CDR3 region: CAISPSGDYNEQFF. The CDR3 DNA follows: TGTGCCATCAGTCCTAGCGGAGATTACAATGAGCAGTTCTTC.

This clonotype was seen only a few times. The CDR3 is CASSGTSGSYNEQFF. The DNA of the CDR3 is TGTGCCAGCAGTGGGACTAGCGGATCCTACAATGAGCAGTTCTTC. V is TRBV6-5 and J is TRBJ2-1; 11 positions agree with TRBD2. CDR3 length equals 15 residues. Losses at the gene ends were 5 bases for V and 1 base for J; bases not matched to a gene: 1. The germline V gene has CDR1 MNHEY and CDR2 SVGAGI.

As regards this clonotype: With a much larger clone just one base away, this may be a read error. In DNA form, the CDR3 reads TGTGCCAGCAGCCGCACCGGGACAGTTACCTATGACTACACCTTC. Protein: CASSRTGTVTYDYTF. V usage is TRBV5-6 and J usage is TRBJ1-2; 7 positions agree with TRBD1. Germline V lookup: CDR1 SGHDT, CDR2 YYEEEE. CDR3 length: 15 residues.

The V and J genes are TRBV3-1 and TRBJ1-2; the D is unclear. The CDR3 extends over 17 amino acids. Germline loops: CDR1 LGHDT, CDR2 YNNKEL (reference sequence). The ends were cut back, 2 bases at V and 4 bases at J, with 20 bases in the middle. The chain's CDR3 is CASSQQVTLRKTYGYTF. The CDR3 bases are TGTGCCAGCAGCCAACAGGTCACCCTTCGAAAGACCTATGGCTACACCTTC.

In the case of this clonotype: A much larger clone lies one base from this, so it may be a read error. This sequence joins TRBV6-1 and TRBJ1-2, with unresolved D. Germline-derived CDR1 and CDR2 are MNHNS and SASEGT. V was trimmed by 4 bases and J by 4 bases, leaving 22 bases between them. CDR3 length equals 17 residues. The CDR3: CASSGSPECRKTYGYTF. Here the CDR3 DNA reads TGTGCCAGCAGTGGCTCGCCGGAATGTAGAAAGACCTATGGCTACACCTTC.

Note on this clonotype: This could be a read error, since a much larger clone is one nucleotide away. This sequence joins TRBV20-1 and TRBJ1-3; D might be TRBD1 (6 bases). Germline V CDR1 and CDR2: DFQATT, SNEGSKA (reference sequence). The CDR3 loop spans 14 amino acids. The CDR3 DNA is TGCAGTGCTATTGGGACACTACGACGGGACACCACATATTTT. Protein product: CSAIGTLRRDTTYF.

This clonotype was observed a few times. This chain links TRBV5-4 with TRBJ2-3, with 7 bases matching TRBD2. The V gene end was trimmed by 1 base and the J gene end by 2 bases; junction bases not matched to a gene: 4. The CDR3 loop spans 15 amino acids. Germline loops: CDR1 SGHNT, CDR2 YYREEE (reference sequence). The CDR3 is CASSLRSGTTDTQYF. CDR3 nucleotide sequence: TGTGCCAGCAGCTTGCGAAGCGGGACCACAGATACGCAGTATTTT.

This clonotype was seen many times. This chain connects TRBV7-4 to TRBJ1-2; D not resolved. Trimming removed 5 bases at V and 4 bases at J, with 23 bases between. This CDR3 spans 17 amino acids. The germline V gene encodes CDR1 SGHVT and CDR2 SQSDAQ. CDR3 bases: TGTGCCAGCAGCCAGTCTGCTTCAGCTCGAAAGACCTATGGCTACACCTTC. Its protein is CASSQSASARKTYGYTF.

The rearrangement joins TRBV7-2 to TRBJ1-6; D is uncertain. The ends were cut back, 7 bases at V and 0 bases at J, with 16 bases in the middle. From germline, CDR1 is SGHTA and CDR2 FQGNSA. This CDR3 contains 17 residues. The CDR3 is CASNIRALSSYNSPLHF. As DNA, the CDR3 is TGTGCCAGCAACATACGAGCCCTGAGCTCCTATAATTCACCCCTCCACTTT. The full variable domain, rest sourced from reference TRBV7-2 and TRBJ1-6, is GAGVSQSPSNKVTEKGKDVELRCDPISGHTALYWYRQSLGQGLEFLIYFQGNSAPDKSGLPSDRFSAERTGGSVSTLTIQRTQQEDSAVYLCASNIRALSSYNSPLHFGNGTRLTVT.

This clonotype was detected many times. This sequence joins TRBV6-5 and TRBJ2-1; the D gene is possibly TRBD2 (7 bases). CDR3 size: 17 residues. Trimming cost V 6 bases and J 0 bases, with 18 bases left between them. Germline V gives CDR1 MNHEY, CDR2 SVGAGI. The CDR3 loop reads CASRVGGAGPSYNEQFF. The CDR3 DNA reads TGTGCCAGCAGAGTAGGGGGGGCGGGACCCTCCTACAATGAGCAGTTCTTC.

Concerning this clonotype itself: This could be a read error, since a much larger clone is one nucleotide away. V is TRBV12-3 or TRBV12-4 and J is TRBJ2-1; 12 bases agree with TRBD2. This CDR3 comprises 19 residues. The J segment lost 0 bases and the V segment lost 4 bases, leaving 10 bases of the junction unmatched. The DNA for the CDR3 is TGTGCCAGCAGTTCCCTCAGGGCTAGCGGGAGGGCCTCCTACAATGAGCAGTTCTTC. Its translation: CASSSLRASGRASYNEQFF.

The table lists this clonotype with many counts. The DNA is left out, because the CDR3 cannot be placed on it with certainty; the CDR3 is given as TCRdb lists it. The chain uses TRBV7-5 and TRBJ1-2; the listed D gene, TRBD1, was not tested against the DNA. TRBV7-5 is an annotated pseudogene. The CDR3 sequence runs 19 residues, both termini included. CDR3 amino acids: CISVPEQGFEVGKTYGYTF.

This clonotype has ten or more counts. The chain has TRBV20-1 and TRBJ1-3, with D hard to call. Germline V gene sequence: CDR1 DFQATT, CDR2 SNEGSKA (reference sequence). V was cut by 3 bases and J by 4 bases, with 7 bases left in between. CDR3 size: 12 residues. The CDR3 protein is CSASLSGNTIYF. In nucleotides, the CDR3 is TGCAGTGCTAGTTTGTCCGGAAACACCATATATTTT.

This clonotype was picked up many times. The chain has TRBV6-2 or TRBV6-3 and TRBJ1-1, with unresolved D. CDR1 MNHEY and CDR2 SVGEGT come from the germline V gene. The CDR3 loop spans 14 amino acids. Trimming took off 7 bases at V and 1 base at J, with 13 bases between the two ends. CDR3 in amino acids: CASIVHRWNTEAFF. The CDR3 DNA follows: TGTGCCAGCATAGTGCACCGTTGGAACACTGAAGCTTTCTTT.

This clonotype showed up many times. The gene calls are TRBV19 and TRBJ1-3; no clear D gene. The germline V gene has CDR1 LNHDA and CDR2 SQIVND (reference sequence). V lost 6 bases, J lost 0 bases, and 15 bases lay in between. CDR3 size: 16 residues. The CDR3 spells CASSKDGRVSGNTIYF. CDR3 in DNA: TGTGCCAGTAGCAAGGACGGGAGGGTCTCTGGAAACACCATATATTTT. Full variable domain (outside the CDR3, taken from reference TRBV19 and TRBJ1-3): DGGITQSPKYLFRKEGQNVTLSCEQNLNHDAMYWYRQDPGQGLRLIYYSQIVNDFQKGDIAEGYSVSREKKESFPLTVTSAQKNPTAFYLCASSKDGRVSGNTIYFGEGSWLTVV.

Ten or more counts support this clonotype. The rearrangement joins TRBV7-6 to TRBJ1-4, with D uncertain. The germline V gene encodes CDR1 SGHVS and CDR2 FNYEAQ. V was shortened by 2 bases and J by 7 bases, with 8 bases between the two germline ends. The CDR3 is 13 residues long. CDR3 loop: CASSLLLREKLFF. In DNA, the CDR3 is TGTGCCAGCAGCTTACTCCTCCGTGAAAAACTGTTTTTT.

This clonotype was seen more than once but under ten times. CDR3 DNA: TGTGCCAGCAGCTCGCCAGGAGGGATTGAGCAGTTCTTC. It encodes CASSSPGGIEQFF. The V gene is TRBV7-9, the J gene TRBJ2-1; D possibly corresponds to TRBD2 (6 bases). This CDR3 contains 13 residues. Trimming removed 4 bases at V and 9 bases at J, with 13 bases between. Germline CDR1 is SEHNR and CDR2 is FQNEAQ (reference sequence).

This clonotype was counted ten times or more. The chain employs TRBV9 and TRBJ1-6, with D hard to call. The CDR3 covers 18 residues. Trimming shortened V by 3 bases and J by 0 bases, and 16 bases separated the two germline ends. Germline V gives CDR1 SGDLS, CDR2 YYNGEE. The CDR3 loop is CASSATPLLGSYNSPLHF. Here the CDR3 DNA reads TGTGCCAGCAGCGCCACCCCCCTCTTGGGCTCCTATAATTCACCCCTCCACTTT. The entire variable domain, with the rest obtained from reference TRBV9 and TRBJ1-6, is as follows: DSGVTQTPKHLITATGQRVTLRCSPRSGDLSVYWYQQSLDQGLQFLIQYYNGEERAKGNILERFSAQQFPDLHSELNLSSLELGDSALYFCASSATPLLGSYNSPLHFGNGTRLTVT.

The V and J genes are TRBV9 and TRBJ2-3; D ambiguous. The CDR3 covers 14 residues. Germline V gives CDR1 SGDLS, CDR2 YYNGEE. V dropped 2 bases and J dropped 3 bases, with 10 bases sitting between them. The CDR3, as DNA: TGTGCCAGCAGCGTTGCAGTTTTGACAGATACGCAGTATTTT. The encoded protein is CASSVAVLTDTQYF.